This T cell receptor (beta chain) stems from a study of OX40 agonist ivuxolimab in advanced cancers. Study conclusions and caveats: Not determined was the antigen specificity of the expanded peripheral T cells.

The count of this clone is one. As yet, its antigen is unknown. The germline V gene has CDR1 SGDLS and CDR2 YYNGEE. The CDR3 extends over 15 amino acids. The V and J ends lost 0 bases and 3 bases respectively, with 13 bases between them. Sequencing used immunoSEQ multiplex PCR; TCRdb keeps in-frame clones, though not all of them. The sample has about 74,000 clones, almost 85% seen once. The V call is TRBV9, the J call TRBJ2-7, with D possibly being TRBD2 (6 bases). The TCR sequence derives from an adult with an advanced solid tumor such as melanoma, head and neck, liver or kidney cancer. This specimen was CD4+ or CD8+ T cells sorted from blood, taken in a trial of the OX40 agonist ivuxolimab. The CDR3 DNA reads TGTGCCAGCAGCGTAGCCGGAGGGGCGGGCTACGAGCAGTACTTC. It codes for CASSVAGGAGYEQYF.